The 14 T cell receptor beta chains below all came from one sample that was sequenced in a study of shared clonotypes between healthy human individuals. The table came from immunoSEQ multiplex PCR; TCRdb's copy has only in-frame clones and leaves some out. The sample gives millions of clones, 85% to 95% of which show up once; 0.13% is in the top ten. Sequenced: naive CD4+ T cells sorted from blood. Subset reported: CD45RA+ positively selected. These receptors came from a man aged 18 to 29 in good health.

This chain joins TRBV7-2 and TRBJ2-2; 7 nucleotides agree with TRBD1. The trim removed 1 base at V and 1 base at J, leaving 3 bases unmatched. This CDR3 is 16 amino acids long. CDR1 and CDR2 (germline): SGHTA, FQGNSA. CDR3 residues: CASSLEGTVNTGELFF. The CDR3 DNA reads TGTGCCAGCAGCTTAGAAGGGACAGTGAACACCGGGGAGCTGTTTTTT.

V usage is TRBV2 and J usage is TRBJ1-3, with a weak D call TRBD1 (6 bases). Germline loops: CDR1 SNHLY, CDR2 FYNNEI. The CDR3 runs 14 residues. Trimming stripped 6 bases from V and 6 bases from J, with 15 bases between. CDR3 amino acids: CASRATGLVNTIYF. The CDR3 DNA reads TGTGCCAGCAGGGCTACAGGGTTGGTAAACACCATATATTTT.

The chain recombines TRBV7-2 with TRBJ1-1; 7 positions agree with TRBD1. Per the germline V gene, CDR1 is SGHTA and CDR2 is FQGNSA. The CDR3 covers 14 residues. V shed 5 bases, J shed 11 bases, and the junction held 14 bases outside the gene matches. The CDR3 is CASSPGQAESKAFF. The CDR3 DNA follows: TGTGCCAGCAGCCCAGGACAGGCTGAGAGCAAGGCTTTCTTT.

The rearrangement joins TRBV18 to TRBJ1-3; D not certain. CDR1 KGHSH and CDR2 LQKENI come from the germline V gene. The ends were cut back, 6 bases at V and 0 bases at J, with 15 bases in the middle. This CDR3 contains 16 residues. The chain's CDR3 is CASSPGMVGSGNTIYF. The CDR3, as DNA: TGTGCCAGCTCCCCAGGAATGGTGGGCTCTGGAAACACCATATATTTT.

Points on this clone: The sample has other DNA sequences that encode this CDR3 too. The chain employs TRBV30 and TRBJ2-1; D uncertain. CDR3 length: 13 amino acids. The V gene lost 1 base and the J gene lost 3 bases, with 7 bases spanning the gap. The germline V gene has CDR1 GTSNPN and CDR2 SVGIG (reference sequence). CDR3 DNA: TGTGCCTGGAGTGGGTCTAGCTACAATGAGCAGTTCTTC. Encoded protein: CAWSGSSYNEQFF.

The chain is built from TRBV15 and TRBJ2-3; maybe TRBD2 (6 bases). Trimming shortened V by 0 bases and J by 3 bases, and 13 bases separated the two germline ends. The CDR3 length is 16 residues. Germline-derived CDR1 and CDR2 are LNHNV and YYDKDF (reference sequence). CDR3 protein: CATSRDATGATDTQYF. Here the CDR3 DNA reads TGTGCCACCAGCAGAGATGCAACGGGAGCGACAGATACGCAGTATTTT.

DNA for the CDR3: TGCGCCAGCAGCTTGTCCACTAGCGACGCAGATACGCAGTATTTT. It specifies CASSLSTSDADTQYF. This chain uses TRBV5-1 with TRBJ2-3; 7 positions match TRBD2. CDR1 and CDR2 (germline): SGHRS, YFSETQ. CDR3 size: 15 residues. The V segment lost 1 base and the J segment 4 bases; nucleotides outside the gene matches: 6.

The genes are TRBV9 and TRBJ2-1; 7 bases fit TRBD1. Germline V gene data show CDR1 as SGDLS and CDR2 as YYNGEE. The junction had 10 bases not matched to a gene; V was cut back by 2 bases and J by 8 bases. The CDR3 has 15 residues. The DNA of the CDR3 is TGTGCCAGCAGCGTCGGACAGGTCCGGGGACATGAGCAGTTCTTC. Amino acids: CASSVGQVRGHEQFF.

The V call is TRBV5-4, the J call TRBJ1-1; possible D gene TRBD1, 5 bases. CDR1 is SGHNT, CDR2 YYREEE, per germline (reference sequence). This CDR3 is built from 12 residues. Trimming shortened V by 7 bases and J by 5 bases, and 12 bases separated the two germline ends. The CDR3 sequence is CASPTRGTEAFF. The CDR3 DNA sequence: TGTGCCAGCCCCACGAGGGGTACTGAAGCTTTCTTT.

This rearrangement joins TRBV10-2 to TRBJ2-2; maybe TRBD2 (6 bases). Trimming took 4 bases from V and 4 from J, leaving 13 bases between them. The CDR3 runs 15 residues. Per the germline V gene, CDR1 is WSHSY and CDR2 is SAAADI. The chain's CDR3 is CASSVLTRGTGELFF. The CDR3 DNA sequence: TGCGCCAGCAGTGTTTTGACTAGAGGCACCGGGGAGCTGTTTTTT.

CDR3 loop: CASSLIAGNTDTQYF. CDR3 in DNA: TGTGCCAGCAGCTTGATAGCGGGAAACACAGATACGCAGTATTTT. The chain uses TRBV7-6 and TRBJ2-3, with 8 nucleotides matching TRBD2. The CDR3 consists of 15 residues. Germline V gene lookup returns CDR1 SGHVS and CDR2 FNYEAQ. The V gene end was trimmed by 3 bases and the J gene end by 2 bases; junction bases not matched to a gene: 4.

The chain combines TRBV30 with TRBJ1-3; 12 bases map to TRBD1. The CDR3 covers 13 residues. V dropped 8 bases and J dropped 9; count of bases not matched to a gene: 8. CDR1 and CDR2 (germline): GTSNPN, SVGIG (reference sequence). The chain's CDR3 is CAGSGTGGGTIYF. CDR3 bases: TGTGCCGGCTCCGGGACAGGGGGCGGCACCATATATTTT. The variable domain in full, completed from reference TRBV30 and TRBJ1-3, reads SQTIHQWPATLVQPVGSPLSLECTVEGTSNPNLYWYRQAAGRGLQLLFYSVGIGQISSEVPQNLSASRPQDRQFILSSKKLLLSDSGFYLCAGSGTGGGTIYFGEGSWLTVV.

Details on this clone: This same CDR3 is encoded by further DNA sequences in the sample. This sequence joins TRBV5-1 and TRBJ2-7, with D maybe TRBD1 (5 bases). Trimming stripped 0 bases from V and 6 bases from J, with 7 bases between. Germline values: CDR1 SGHRS, CDR2 YFSETQ. The CDR3 length is 12 residues. DNA for the CDR3: TGCGCCAGCAGCTTGGGGCAGGGCGAGCAGTACTTC. This encodes CASSLGQGEQYF.

This chain uses TRBV28 with TRBJ2-2; D is unclear. The CDR3 sequence is 12 residues long. V was shortened by 6 bases and J by 6 bases, with 8 bases between the two germline ends. Germline V gene data show CDR1 as MDHEN and CDR2 as SYDVKM. CDR3 region: CASSPWAGELFF. CDR3 DNA sequence: TGTGCCAGCAGCCCTTGGGCCGGGGAGCTGTTTTTT.